Following are 3 T cell receptor beta chains from one sample sequenced in a study of T cell changes during pregnancy in multiple sclerosis. Assay: immunoSEQ multiplex PCR; the TCRdb copy retains only in-frame clones and omits some. The sample records roughly 52,000 clones, 90% being singletons. The sample consisted of CD4+ T cells from peripheral blood mononuclear cells, taken in the first trimester of pregnancy. Receptor source: a female donor with multiple sclerosis, enrolled in a pregnancy study.

V gene TRBV29-1 combines with J gene TRBJ1-1; D may be TRBD1 (6 bases). This CDR3 spans 13 amino acids. The germline V gene has CDR1 SQVTM and CDR2 ANQGSEA. Trimming stripped 7 bases from V and 4 bases from J, with 16 bases between. CDR3: CSGSQGRGTEAFF. For the CDR3, the DNA is TGCAGCGGATCACAGGGAAGGGGCACTGAAGCTTTCTTT.

The chain carries TRBV30 and TRBJ2-3; D is possibly TRBD2 (5 bases). Germline V CDR1 and CDR2: GTSNPN, SVGIG (reference sequence). V lost 3 bases, J lost 0 bases, and 19 bases lay in between. The CDR3 runs to 17 residues. The CDR3, as DNA: TGTGCCTGGAGGCCACTCGGGAAGGGCGCGAGCACAGATACGCAGTATTTT. This translates into CAWRPLGKGASTDTQYF. The variable domain in full, completed from reference TRBV30 and TRBJ2-3, reads SQTIHQWPATLVQPVGSPLSLECTVEGTSNPNLYWYRQAAGRGLQLLFYSVGIGQISSEVPQNLSASRPQDRQFILSSKKLLLSDSGFYLCAWRPLGKGASTDTQYFGPGTRLTVL.

The chain has TRBV5-1 and TRBJ1-1; the match to TRBD1 covers 8 bases. The germline CDR1 and CDR2 sequences are SGHRS and YFSETQ. This CDR3 is 16 amino acids long. The V gene end was trimmed by 4 bases and the J gene end by 5 bases; junction bases not matched to a gene: 13. CDR3 sequence reads: CASSPQRQGWETEAFF. DNA of the CDR3: TGCGCCAGCAGCCCCCAACGACAGGGGTGGGAAACTGAAGCTTTCTTT.